This TCR beta chain is drawn from a study of T cell responses to AZD1222 COVID-19 vaccine. Study conclusions and caveats: Reports say nearly half of spike-specific TCRs go after unmutated variant regions.

The protocol was immunoSEQ multiplex PCR, while the TCRdb copy is restricted to in-frame clones and leaves out a portion. The table lists approximately 130,000 clones, roughly 87% of them singletons. As for this clone: The antigen is undetermined.

Per the germline V gene, CDR1 is MNHEY and CDR2 is SMNVEV (reference sequence). The CDR3 is made up of 16 amino acids. V lost 5 bases, J lost 4 bases, and 11 bases stayed unmatched. The clonotype was recovered from an adult who received the AZD1222 COVID-19 vaccine. The rearrangement uses TRBV27 and TRBJ1-5, with 7 bases that match TRBD1. The sample in question was peripheral blood, obtained 28 days after the second AZD1222 dose. For the CDR3, the DNA is TGTGCCAGCAGTGGGGCGGGGACAGCTCTTAATCAGCCCCAGCATTTT. Its protein is CASSGAGTALNQPQHF.